Sequencing of this T cell receptor (beta chain) was carried out in a study of blood T cells in healthy people across ages. Notes on the study in general: Older age coincided with a roughly linear decline in TCR beta diversity per million T cells. The study found more naive CD4+ cells and higher diversity in long-lived than aged donors.

This clonotype was seen a handful of times. Its antigen remains unidentified. Isolation yielded PBMCs, at least 7 million per sample, in every case. Next came a second PCR, run for roughly 6 to 11 cycles, which used a sample-barcoded 5' primer along with a J-beta primer mix. TCRdb processed the 5' RACE reads anew with MiXCR; each CDR3 protein has one entry. Of 780,000 or so distinct CDR3 sequences listed, around three fifths are singletons. V lost 3 bases, J lost 1 base, and 7 bases lay in between. The CDR3 is 14 residues long. CDR1 SGDLS and CDR2 YYNGEE come from the germline V gene. The receptor was derived from a man between 40 and 49 years old in good health. The rearrangement uses TRBV9 and TRBJ2-2; D is uncertain. The sample comprised blood. For the CDR3, the DNA is TGTGCCAGCAGCGCTCAGATGAACACCGGGGAGCTGTTTTTT. Protein sequence: CASSAQMNTGELFF.